These 7 T cell receptor beta chains came from one sample sequenced in a study of T cell responses to AZD1222 COVID-19 vaccine. Sequencing was performed with immunoSEQ multiplex PCR; in TCRdb, only in-frame clones are kept and a portion is missing. The sample comprises roughly 180,000 clones, around 87% of which are singletons, and 2.5% to 3% rests with the top ten. Source: peripheral blood, taken on day 0 of MenACWY control vaccination. Receptor source: an adult in good health.

The V and J genes are TRBV28 and TRBJ2-1; the match to TRBD2 covers 8 bases. After removal of 1 base from V and 4 bases from J, the junction contained 9 bases not matched to a gene. Germline loops: CDR1 MDHEN, CDR2 SYDVKM. The CDR3 contains 17 residues. The CDR3: CASSLLGTGTRYNEQFF. Here the CDR3 DNA reads TGTGCCAGCAGTTTATTGGGGACCGGGACTAGATACAATGAGCAGTTCTTC.

The rearrangement uses TRBV28 and TRBJ2-7; 8 positions match TRBD1. The germline V gene has CDR1 MDHEN and CDR2 SYDVKM. This CDR3 has 15 residues. Germline trimming cut 5 bases from V and 4 bases from J; bases unmatched to any gene: 10. The CDR3 sequence: CASSSPRQGTYEQYF. In DNA, the CDR3 is TGTGCCAGCAGTAGCCCCAGACAGGGGACATACGAGCAGTACTTC.

The chain carries TRBV5-1 and TRBJ1-1, with a tentative D call TRBD1 (5 bases). The V end was cut by 7 bases, the J end by 5 bases, with 15 bases between. Germline V CDR1 and CDR2: SGHRS, YFSETQ. This CDR3 comprises 13 residues. CDR3 sequence: CASAGPAGTEAFF. The DNA for the CDR3 is TGCGCCAGCGCGGGACCCGCTGGGACTGAAGCTTTCTTT.

The chain carries TRBV7-9 and TRBJ1-5; unclear D gene. Germline-derived CDR1 and CDR2 are SEHNR and FQNEAQ (reference sequence). This CDR3 is 15 amino acids long. V was cut by 5 bases and J by 1 base, with 12 bases left in between. The CDR3 loop reads CASSPGVGSNQPQHF. The CDR3 DNA sequence: TGTGCCAGCAGCCCCGGGGTGGGGAGCAATCAGCCCCAGCATTTT.

The chain has TRBV5-1 and TRBJ2-1; D ambiguous. The CDR3 length is 13 residues. In germline, CDR1 is SGHRS, CDR2 YFSETQ. V dropped 3 bases and J dropped 7 bases, with 11 bases sitting between them. The CDR3 coding sequence is TGCGCCAGCAGCTCAAACGGTGGGAATGAGCAGTTCTTC. This sequence encodes CASSSNGGNEQFF.

In this sample, this clone turned up once. The CDR3 is CASSLGDRVGPTDTQYF. CDR3 nucleotides: TGCGCCAGCAGCTTGGGGGACAGGGTTGGCCCTACAGATACGCAGTATTTT. This chain links TRBV5-1 with TRBJ2-3, with TRBD1 identical over 9 bases. The germline V gene encodes CDR1 SGHRS and CDR2 YFSETQ. V lost 0 bases and J lost 3; bases outside the gene matches: 8. This CDR3 spans 17 amino acids.

V is TRBV19 and J is TRBJ1-1, with D unresolved. CDR1 and CDR2 from the germline V gene are LNHDA and SQIVND (reference sequence). V lost 3 bases and J 1 base, leaving 6 bases between the germline ends. The CDR3 sequence is 13 residues long. The DNA for the CDR3 is TGTGCCAGTAGTATTGGAGAGAACACTGAAGCTTTCTTT. As protein: CASSIGENTEAFF.